Sequencing of this TCR beta chain was carried out in a study of T cell responses to AZD1222 COVID-19 vaccine. Study findings and constraints: Among AZD1222 vaccinees, only six or seven were seropositive at baseline. Only after the peak T cell response were repertoires sampled.

In germline, CDR1 is MNHEY, CDR2 SMNVEV (reference sequence). V was pared by 6 bases and J by 6 bases, with 6 bases of the junction left unmatched. The CDR3 runs to 13 residues. Pooling of second doses given at about 4 or about 12 weeks was done. For this clone: Its target is unknown.

This table comes from immunoSEQ multiplex PCR, and its TCRdb copy is limited to in-frame clones, with some not included. The sample holds some 190,000 clones, approximately 90% seen once. The chain is built from TRBV27 and TRBJ2-7; TRBD1 agrees at 9 bases. The sample here was peripheral blood, taken 28 days after the second AZD1222 dose. This TCR came from an adult who received the AZD1222 COVID-19 vaccine. Here the CDR3 reads CASSPTGGFEQYF. The CDR3 DNA reads TGTGCCAGCAGCCCCACAGGGGGCTTCGAGCAGTACTTC.